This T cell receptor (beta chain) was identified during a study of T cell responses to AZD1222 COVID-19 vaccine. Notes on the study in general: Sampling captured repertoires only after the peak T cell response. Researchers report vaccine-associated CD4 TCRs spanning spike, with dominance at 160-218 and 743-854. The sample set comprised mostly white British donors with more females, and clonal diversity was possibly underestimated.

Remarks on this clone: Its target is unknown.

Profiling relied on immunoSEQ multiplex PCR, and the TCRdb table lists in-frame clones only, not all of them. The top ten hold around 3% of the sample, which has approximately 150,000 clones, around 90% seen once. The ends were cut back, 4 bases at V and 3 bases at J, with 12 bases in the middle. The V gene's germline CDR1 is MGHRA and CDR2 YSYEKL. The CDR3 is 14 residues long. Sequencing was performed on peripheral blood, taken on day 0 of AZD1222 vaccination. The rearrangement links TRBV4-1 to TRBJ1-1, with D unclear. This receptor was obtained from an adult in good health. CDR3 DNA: TGCGCCAGCAGCCCCCTGGGCGGGGACACTGAAGCTTTCTTT. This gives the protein CASSPLGGDTEAFF.